This T cell receptor (beta chain) was captured in a study of blood T cell repertoires in COVID-19. Participant age was roughly 18 to 95 years, and participants resided in roughly 25 US areas. Clinical history as reported by participants underpinned cohort assignment. Study processing details: The authors estimated nucleated cell counts from reference gene primer amplification. The data were produced by immunoSEQ multiplex PCR, yet TCRdb's version contains in-frame clones alone and is incomplete. V and J calls and clone size are copied from that table; D and trimming were computed from the DNA. The sample has about 350,000 clones; about 88% are singletons. This sequence originates from a woman aged 25 to 39 who had been exposed to COVID-19. The source material was PBMCs or T cells enriched from blood (not recorded which).

The CDR3 DNA is TGTGCCAGCAGTTTATTCGGGCCCCGCGGGACAGTCGAGCTGGCTGAAGCTTTCTTT. This gives the protein CASSLFGPRGTVELAEAFF. The rearrangement links TRBV28 to TRBJ1-1, with 7 positions matching TRBD1. From germline, CDR1 is MDHEN and CDR2 SYDVKM. V was pared by 1 base and J by 6 bases, with 20 bases of the junction left unmatched. This CDR3 region has 19 residues.